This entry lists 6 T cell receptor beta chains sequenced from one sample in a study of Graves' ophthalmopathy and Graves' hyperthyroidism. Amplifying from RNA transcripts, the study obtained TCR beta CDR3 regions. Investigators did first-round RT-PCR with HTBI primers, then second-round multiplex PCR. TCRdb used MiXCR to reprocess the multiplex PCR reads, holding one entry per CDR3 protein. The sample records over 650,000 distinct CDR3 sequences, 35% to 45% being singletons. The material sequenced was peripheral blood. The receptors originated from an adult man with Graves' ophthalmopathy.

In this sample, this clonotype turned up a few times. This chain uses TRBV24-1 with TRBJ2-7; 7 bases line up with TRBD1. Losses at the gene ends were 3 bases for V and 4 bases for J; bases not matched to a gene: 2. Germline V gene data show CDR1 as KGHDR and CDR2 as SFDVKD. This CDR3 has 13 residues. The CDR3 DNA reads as TGTGCCACCAGTGATCCGGGACAGTACGAGCAGTACTTC. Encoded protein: CATSDPGQYEQYF.

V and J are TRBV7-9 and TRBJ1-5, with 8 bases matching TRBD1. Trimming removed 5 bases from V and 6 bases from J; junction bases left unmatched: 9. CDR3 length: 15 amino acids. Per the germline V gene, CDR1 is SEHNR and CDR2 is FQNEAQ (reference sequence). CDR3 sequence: CASSQDQGASQPQHF. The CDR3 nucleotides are TGTGCCAGCAGCCAAGATCAGGGGGCTTCTCAGCCCCAGCATTTT. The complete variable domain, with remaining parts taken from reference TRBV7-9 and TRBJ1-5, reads DTGVSQNPRHKITKRGQNVTFRCDPISEHNRLYWYRQTLGQGPEFLTYFQNEAQLEKSRLLSDRFSAERPKGSFSTLEIQRTEQGDSAMYLCASSQDQGASQPQHFGDGTRLSIL.

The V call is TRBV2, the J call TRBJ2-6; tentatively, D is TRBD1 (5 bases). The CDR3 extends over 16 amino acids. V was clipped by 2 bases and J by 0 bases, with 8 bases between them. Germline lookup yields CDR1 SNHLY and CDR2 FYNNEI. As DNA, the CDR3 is TGTGCCAGCAGTGAACAGGGAAACTCTGGGGCCAACGTCCTGACTTTC. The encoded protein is CASSEQGNSGANVLTF.

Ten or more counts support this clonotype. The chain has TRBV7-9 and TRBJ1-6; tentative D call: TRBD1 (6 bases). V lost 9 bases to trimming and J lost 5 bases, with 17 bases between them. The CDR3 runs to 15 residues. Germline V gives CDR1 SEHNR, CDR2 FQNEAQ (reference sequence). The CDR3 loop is CASGRTGGDNSPLHF. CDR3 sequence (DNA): TGTGCCAGTGGGCGCACGGGGGGCGATAATTCACCCCTCCACTTT.

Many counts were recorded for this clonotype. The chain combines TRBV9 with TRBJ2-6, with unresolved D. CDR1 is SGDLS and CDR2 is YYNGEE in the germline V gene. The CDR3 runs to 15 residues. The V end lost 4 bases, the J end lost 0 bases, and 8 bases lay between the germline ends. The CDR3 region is CASSSRSSGANVLTF. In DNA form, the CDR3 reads TGTGCCAGCAGCTCCCGGTCCTCTGGGGCCAACGTCCTGACTTTC.

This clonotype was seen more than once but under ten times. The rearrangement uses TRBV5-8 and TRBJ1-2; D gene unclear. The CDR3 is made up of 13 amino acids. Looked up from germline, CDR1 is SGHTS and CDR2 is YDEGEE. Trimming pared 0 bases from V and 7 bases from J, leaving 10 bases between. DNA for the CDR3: TGTGCCAGCAGCTTGGAGGCCCCGGGTGGCTACACCTTC. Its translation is CASSLEAPGGYTF.